A single sample gave rise to the 18 T cell receptor beta chains below, sequenced in a study of shared clonotypes between healthy human individuals. Here immunoSEQ multiplex PCR was the method, and the copy in TCRdb shows in-frame clones only, minus some. The data show more than 1.2 million clones, 97% to 99% seen once. The sample consisted of naive CD4+ T cells sorted from blood. Regarding subset: CD45RA+ positively selected. Receptors originate from a man between 25 and 39 years old in good health.

J is TRBJ2-7 and V is TRBV19; 13 positions match TRBD2. V lost 4 bases, J lost 7 bases, and 4 bases stayed unmatched. The CDR3 runs 14 residues. Germline CDR1 is LNHDA and CDR2 is SQIVND (reference sequence). For the CDR3, the DNA is TGTGCCAGTAGTAAAGCGGGACTAGCGGGGGAGCAGTACTTC. Translation gives CASSKAGLAGEQYF. Full variable domain (outside the CDR3, taken from reference TRBV19 and TRBJ2-7): DGGITQSPKYLFRKEGQNVTLSCEQNLNHDAMYWYRQDPGQGLRLIYYSQIVNDFQKGDIAEGYSVSREKKESFPLTVTSAQKNPTAFYLCASSKAGLAGEQYFGPGTRLTVT.

The rearrangement joins TRBV7-9 to TRBJ2-3; possible D gene TRBD1, 6 bases. Germline CDR1 SEHNR, CDR2 FQNEAQ (reference sequence). The CDR3 totals 15 residues. V lost 4 bases to trimming and J lost 3 bases, with 14 bases between them. CDR3 DNA: TGTGCCAGCAGCTACCACAGGACAGAAACAGATACGCAGTATTTT. Residues: CASSYHRTETDTQYF. The variable domain in full, with the rest retrieved from reference TRBV7-9 and TRBJ2-3, is DTGVSQNPRHKITKRGQNVTFRCDPISEHNRLYWYRQTLGQGPEFLTYFQNEAQLEKSRLLSDRFSAERPKGSFSTLEIQRTEQGDSAMYLCASSYHRTETDTQYFGPGTRLTVL.

V gene TRBV7-2 combines with J gene TRBJ2-3, with a possible D match to TRBD2 (5 bases). In germline, CDR1 is SGHTA, CDR2 FQGNSA. V lost 3 bases and J lost 1, with 8 bases in between. The CDR3 totals 14 residues. The CDR3 loop reads CASSFDGGTDTQYF. The CDR3 DNA is TGTGCCAGCAGCTTTGACGGGGGCACAGATACGCAGTATTTT.

This clone has only one observation. This chain links TRBV7-2 with TRBJ2-7; D remains unclear. V lost 3 bases and J 0 bases, leaving 9 bases between the germline ends. CDR3 length: 14 residues. The germline gives CDR1 SGHTA, CDR2 FQGNSA. CDR3 sequence reads: CASSFQWSSYEQYF. The CDR3 DNA is TGTGCCAGCAGCTTTCAGTGGAGCTCCTACGAGCAGTACTTC.

The chain uses TRBV6-5 and TRBJ2-7; tentatively, D is TRBD2 (5 bases). V was trimmed by 7 bases and J by 5 bases, leaving 18 bases between them. Germline V gene lookup returns CDR1 MNHEY and CDR2 SVGAGI. The CDR3 loop spans 14 amino acids. The CDR3 reads CASTLVTGNHEQYF. CDR3 sequence (DNA): TGTGCCAGCACCCTAGTTACCGGGAACCACGAGCAGTACTTC.

The chain carries TRBV18 and TRBJ2-2, with TRBD2 matching 7 bases. The CDR3 has 16 residues. V was pared by 4 bases and J by 0 bases, with 5 bases of the junction left unmatched. Germline CDR1 and CDR2: KGHSH and LQKENI. The CDR3 loop is CASSRRGSTNTGELFF. The CDR3 DNA follows: TGTGCCAGCTCACGGCGGGGGAGTACGAACACCGGGGAGCTGTTTTTT. The whole variable domain, filled in from reference TRBV18 and TRBJ2-2, reads NAGVMQNPRHLVRRRGQEARLRCSPMKGHSHVYWYRQLPEEGLKFMVYLQKENIIDESGMPKERFSAEFPKEGPSILRIQQVVRGDSAAYFCASSRRGSTNTGELFFGEGSRLTVL.

This clone was counted a single time. J is TRBJ2-7 and V is TRBV28, with 9 bases lining up with TRBD1. Germline values: CDR1 MDHEN, CDR2 SYDVKM. After removal of 6 bases from V and 2 bases from J, the junction contained 5 bases not matched to a gene. The CDR3 runs 14 residues. CDR3 coding DNA: TGTGCCAGCAGACTACAGGGGGCCCCCTACGAGCAGTACTTC. The encoded protein is CASRLQGAPYEQYF.

The CDR3 region has the DNA TGTGCCAGCAGTGAGCAGTACACAGATACGCAGTATTTT. The encoded protein is CASSEQYTDTQYF. V usage is TRBV6-4 and J usage is TRBJ2-3; D is undetermined. The CDR3 is made up of 13 amino acids. Trimming left V 3 bases short and J 2 bases short, with 6 bases between. Germline CDR1 and CDR2: MRHNA and SNTAGT.

This clone was observed once. Written as DNA, the CDR3 is TGTGCCAGCAGCTTATCCAGGGCTTGGAATGAGCAGTTCTTC. Translated: CASSLSRAWNEQFF. The V gene is TRBV7-9, the J gene TRBJ2-1, with D tentatively TRBD1 (5 bases). The germline V and J ends were trimmed by 2 bases and 7 bases, with 12 bases remaining between them. From germline, CDR1 is SEHNR and CDR2 FQNEAQ (reference sequence). CDR3 length: 14 residues.

The table lists this clone with a count of one. The rearrangement joins TRBV18 to TRBJ2-2; D unresolved. The germline gives CDR1 KGHSH, CDR2 LQKENI. This CDR3 is built from 15 residues. The germline V and J ends were trimmed by 1 base and 0 bases, with 6 bases remaining between them. CDR3 sequence (DNA): TGTGCCAGCTCACCACGGGGTCCGAACACCGGGGAGCTGTTTTTT. Residues: CASSPRGPNTGELFF.

The V and J genes are TRBV6-1 and TRBJ2-2; D uncertain. This CDR3 is built from 15 residues. CDR1 and CDR2 (germline): MNHNS, SASEGT. V dropped 2 bases and J dropped 6 bases, with 13 bases sitting between them. DNA of the CDR3: TGTGCCAGCAGTGAAATAAGCCGAGTATCCGGGGAGCTGTTTTTT. Protein product: CASSEISRVSGELFF.

The CDR3 region is CASSVELAGNEQYF. In DNA, the CDR3 is TGTGCCAGCAGCGTAGAACTAGCGGGAAACGAGCAGTACTTC. This chain links TRBV9 with TRBJ2-7; 10 positions agree with TRBD2. Trimming cost V 0 bases and J 5 bases; bases outside gene matches: 2. The CDR3 runs 14 residues. Germline V gene data show CDR1 as SGDLS and CDR2 as YYNGEE. Variable domain in full (rest from reference TRBV9 and TRBJ2-7): DSGVTQTPKHLITATGQRVTLRCSPRSGDLSVYWYQQSLDQGLQFLIQYYNGEERAKGNILERFSAQQFPDLHSELNLSSLELGDSALYFCASSVELAGNEQYFGPGTRLTVT.

This sequence joins TRBV7-9 and TRBJ1-4; perhaps TRBD1 as D (6 bases). V was clipped by 7 bases and J by 2 bases, with 11 bases between them. The CDR3 consists of 14 residues. Germline V CDR1 and CDR2: SEHNR, FQNEAQ (reference sequence). The CDR3 sequence: CASTLGATNEKLFF. Here the CDR3 DNA reads TGTGCCAGCACGCTGGGGGCGACTAATGAAAAACTGTTTTTT.

The genes are TRBV11-2 and TRBJ1-1, with no clear D. Germline V gene lookup returns CDR1 SGHAT and CDR2 FQNNGV. V lost 5 bases to trimming and J lost 1 base, with 8 bases between them. There are 13 residues in the CDR3. CDR3 DNA sequence: TGTGCCAGCAGCCCGTTGGGGAACACTGAAGCTTTCTTT. Its protein is CASSPLGNTEAFF. The full variable domain, with the rest looked up from reference TRBV11-2 and TRBJ1-1, is EAGVAQSPRYKIIEKRQSVAFWCNPISGHATLYWYQQILGQGPKLLIQFQNNGVVDDSQLPKDRFSAERLKGVDSTLKIQPAKLEDSAVYLCASSPLGNTEAFFGQGTRLTVV.

V gene TRBV6-1 combines with J gene TRBJ1-2; possible D gene TRBD1, 5 bases. Trimming removed 5 bases at V and 8 bases at J, with 18 bases between. CDR1 is MNHNS and CDR2 is SASEGT in the germline V gene. The length of the CDR3 is 14 residues. This CDR3 reads CASSFGADPRGYTF. The CDR3 DNA is TGTGCCAGCAGTTTTGGGGCGGACCCTAGGGGCTACACCTTC.

The V call is TRBV7-2, the J call TRBJ1-3; D perhaps matches TRBD1 (5 bases). The CDR3 runs to 16 residues. The germline V and J ends were trimmed by 1 base and 0 bases, with 10 bases remaining between them. The germline V gene has CDR1 SGHTA and CDR2 FQGNSA. CDR3 DNA: TGTGCCAGCAGCTTAGTTATGACAGTCTCTGGAAACACCATATATTTT. Translation: CASSLVMTVSGNTIYF.

The sample holds one count of this clone. The J gene is TRBJ1-2, the V gene TRBV5-8; no definite D call. Germline V lookup: CDR1 SGHTS, CDR2 YDEGEE. The CDR3 has 16 residues. Between the trimmed V and J ends, which lost 3 bases and 0 bases, there was a span of 15 bases. The CDR3 reads CASSSLLILTNYGYTF. The DNA for the CDR3 is TGTGCCAGCAGCTCCCTCCTGATTCTGACTAACTATGGCTACACCTTC.

The genes are TRBV21-1 and TRBJ2-2; TRBD2 reflects the table's D call only, with no check against the DNA. TRBV21-1 constitutes a pseudogene. The CDR3 has 19 residues. The CDR3 nucleotides read TGTGCCAGCAGCAATCGACTAGCGGGAGGCATCGAGAACACCGGGGAGCTGTTTTTT. This translates into CASSNRLAGGIENTGELFF.